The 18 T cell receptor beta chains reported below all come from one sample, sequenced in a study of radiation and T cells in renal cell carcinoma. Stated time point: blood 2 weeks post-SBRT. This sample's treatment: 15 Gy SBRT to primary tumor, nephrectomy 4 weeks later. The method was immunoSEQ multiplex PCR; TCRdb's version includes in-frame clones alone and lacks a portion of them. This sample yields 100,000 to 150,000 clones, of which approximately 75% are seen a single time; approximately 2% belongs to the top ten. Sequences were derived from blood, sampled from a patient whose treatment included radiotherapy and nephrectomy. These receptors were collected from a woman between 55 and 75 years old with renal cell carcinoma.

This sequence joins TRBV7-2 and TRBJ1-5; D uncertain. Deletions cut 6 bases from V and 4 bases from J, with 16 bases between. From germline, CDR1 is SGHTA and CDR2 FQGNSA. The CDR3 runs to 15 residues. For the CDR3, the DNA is TGTGCCAGCAGTCCGAATCTGAGTCGTAATCAGCCCCAGCATTTT. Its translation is CASSPNLSRNQPQHF. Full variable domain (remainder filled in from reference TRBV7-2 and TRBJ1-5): GAGVSQSPSNKVTEKGKDVELRCDPISGHTALYWYRQSLGQGLEFLIYFQGNSAPDKSGLPSDRFSAERTGGSVSTLTIQRTQQEDSAVYLCASSPNLSRNQPQHFGDGTRLSIL.

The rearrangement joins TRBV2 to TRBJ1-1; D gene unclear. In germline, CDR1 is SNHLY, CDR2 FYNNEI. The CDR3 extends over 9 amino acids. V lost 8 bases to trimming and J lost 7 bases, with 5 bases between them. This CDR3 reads CASGDEAFF. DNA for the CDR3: TGTGCCAGCGGAGATGAAGCTTTCTTT.

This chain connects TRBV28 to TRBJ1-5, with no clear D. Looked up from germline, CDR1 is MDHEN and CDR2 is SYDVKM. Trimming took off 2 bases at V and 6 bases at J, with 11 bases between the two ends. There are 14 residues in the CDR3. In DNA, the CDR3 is TGTGCCAGCAGTTTAGTGGTAGGAGGTCAGCCCCAGCATTTT. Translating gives CASSLVVGGQPQHF.

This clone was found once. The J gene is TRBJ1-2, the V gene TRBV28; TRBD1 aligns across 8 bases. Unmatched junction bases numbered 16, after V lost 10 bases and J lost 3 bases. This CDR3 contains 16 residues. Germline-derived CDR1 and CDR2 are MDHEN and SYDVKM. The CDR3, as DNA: TGTGCCATCCTGATAAGGACAGGGCACATGTACTATGGCTACACCTTC. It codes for CAILIRTGHMYYGYTF.

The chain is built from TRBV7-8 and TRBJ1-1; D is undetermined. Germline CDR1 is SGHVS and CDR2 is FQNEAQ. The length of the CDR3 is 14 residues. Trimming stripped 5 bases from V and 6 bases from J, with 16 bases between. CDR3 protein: CASSTEREGAEAFF. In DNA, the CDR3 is TGTGCCAGCAGCACGGAGAGGGAGGGTGCTGAAGCTTTCTTT.

In DNA form, the CDR3 reads TGTGCCAGCAGTCCTGACAGGGCGTCCACAGATACGCAGTATTTT. Translated: CASSPDRASTDTQYF. The V call is TRBV6-4, the J call TRBJ2-3; 7 positions agree with TRBD1. With 5 bases clipped from V and 2 bases from J, the junction kept 7 bases outside the gene matches. The germline V gene encodes CDR1 MRHNA and CDR2 SNTAGT. This CDR3 contains 15 residues.

The CDR3: CASSWGTDSWTGELFF. The CDR3 nucleotides are TGTGCCAGCAGCTGGGGGACAGACTCCTGGACCGGGGAGCTGTTTTTT. The chain employs TRBV13 and TRBJ2-2, with 7 nucleotides matching TRBD1. Germline values: CDR1 PRHDT, CDR2 FYEKMQ (reference sequence). This CDR3 has 16 residues. V lost 4 bases and J lost 5; bases outside the gene matches: 10.

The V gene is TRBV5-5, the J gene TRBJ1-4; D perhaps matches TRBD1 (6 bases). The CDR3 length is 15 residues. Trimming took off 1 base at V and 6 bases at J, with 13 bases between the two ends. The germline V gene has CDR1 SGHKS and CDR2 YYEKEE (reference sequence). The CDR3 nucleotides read TGTGCCAGCAGCTTGCGGACAGACTATTATGAAAAACTGTTTTTT. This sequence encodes CASSLRTDYYEKLFF. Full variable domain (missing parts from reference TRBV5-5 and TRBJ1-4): DAGVTQSPTHLIKTRGQQVTLRCSPISGHKSVSWYQQVLGQGPQFIFQYYEKEERGRGNFPDRFSARQFPNYSSELNVNALLLGDSALYLCASSLRTDYYEKLFFGSGTQLSVL.

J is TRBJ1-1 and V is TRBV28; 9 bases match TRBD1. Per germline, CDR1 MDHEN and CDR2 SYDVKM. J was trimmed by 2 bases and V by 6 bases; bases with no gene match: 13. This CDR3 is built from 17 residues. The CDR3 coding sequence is TGTGCCAGCAGGTCGCCTCGAATAACAGGGGGCAACACTGAAGCTTTCTTT. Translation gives CASRSPRITGGNTEAFF.

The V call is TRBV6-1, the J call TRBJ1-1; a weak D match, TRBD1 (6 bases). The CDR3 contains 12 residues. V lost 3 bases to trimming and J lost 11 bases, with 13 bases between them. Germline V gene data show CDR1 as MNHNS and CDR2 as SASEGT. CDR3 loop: CASSEGAVEAFF. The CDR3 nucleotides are TGTGCCAGCAGTGAGGGGGCTGTGGAGGCTTTCTTT.

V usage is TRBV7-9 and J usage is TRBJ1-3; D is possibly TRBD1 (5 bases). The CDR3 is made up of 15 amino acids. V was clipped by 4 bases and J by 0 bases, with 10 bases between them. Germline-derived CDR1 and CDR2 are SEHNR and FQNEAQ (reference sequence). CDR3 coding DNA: TGTGCCAGCAGCTCCGCCAGGGCCTCTGGAAACACCATATATTTT. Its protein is CASSSARASGNTIYF.

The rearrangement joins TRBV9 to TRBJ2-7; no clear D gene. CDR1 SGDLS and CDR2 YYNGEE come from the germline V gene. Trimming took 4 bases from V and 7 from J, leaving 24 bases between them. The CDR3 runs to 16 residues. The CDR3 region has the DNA TGTGCCAGCAGCCCTACGGGTGGCCCAGCGATTTGGGAGCAGTACTTC. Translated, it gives CASSPTGGPAIWEQYF.

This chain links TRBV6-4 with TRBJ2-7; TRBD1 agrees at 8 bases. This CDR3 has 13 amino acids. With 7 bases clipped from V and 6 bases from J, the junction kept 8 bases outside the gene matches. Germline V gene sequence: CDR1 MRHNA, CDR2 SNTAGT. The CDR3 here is CASTPARGLEQYF. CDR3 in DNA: TGTGCCAGCACCCCAGCCAGGGGGCTCGAGCAGTACTTC.

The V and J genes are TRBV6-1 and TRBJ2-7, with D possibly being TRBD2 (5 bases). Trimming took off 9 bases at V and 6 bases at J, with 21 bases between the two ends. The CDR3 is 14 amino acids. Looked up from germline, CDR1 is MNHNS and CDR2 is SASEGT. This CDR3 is CASTLGRGRVEQYF. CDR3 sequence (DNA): TGTGCCAGTACACTTGGGAGAGGGCGGGTCGAGCAGTACTTC.

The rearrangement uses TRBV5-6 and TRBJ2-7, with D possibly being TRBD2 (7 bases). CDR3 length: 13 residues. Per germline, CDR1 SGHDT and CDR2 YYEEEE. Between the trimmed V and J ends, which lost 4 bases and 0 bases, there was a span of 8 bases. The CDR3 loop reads CASSRGGSYEQYF. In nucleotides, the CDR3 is TGTGCCAGCAGCAGGGGGGGCTCCTACGAGCAGTACTTC.

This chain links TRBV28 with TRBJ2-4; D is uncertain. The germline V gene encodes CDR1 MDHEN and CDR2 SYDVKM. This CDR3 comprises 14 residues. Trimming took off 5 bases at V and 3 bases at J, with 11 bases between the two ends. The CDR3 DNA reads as TGTGCCAGCAGTCCACCCCATGGCAAAAACATTCAGTACTTC. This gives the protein CASSPPHGKNIQYF.

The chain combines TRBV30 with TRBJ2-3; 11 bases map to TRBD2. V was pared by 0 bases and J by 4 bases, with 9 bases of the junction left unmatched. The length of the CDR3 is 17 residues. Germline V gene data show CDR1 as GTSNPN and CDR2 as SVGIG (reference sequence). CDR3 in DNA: TGTGCCTGGAGTGTTGGGTTAGCGGGAGGGCCCTCAGATACGCAGTATTTT. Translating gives CAWSVGLAGGPSDTQYF.

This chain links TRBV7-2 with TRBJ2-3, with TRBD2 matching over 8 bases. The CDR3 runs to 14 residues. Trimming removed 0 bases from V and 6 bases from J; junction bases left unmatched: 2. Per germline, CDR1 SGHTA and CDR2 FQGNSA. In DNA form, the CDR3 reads TGTGCCAGCAGCTTAGCGCGGGGGGTGGATACGCAGTATTTT. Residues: CASSLARGVDTQYF.